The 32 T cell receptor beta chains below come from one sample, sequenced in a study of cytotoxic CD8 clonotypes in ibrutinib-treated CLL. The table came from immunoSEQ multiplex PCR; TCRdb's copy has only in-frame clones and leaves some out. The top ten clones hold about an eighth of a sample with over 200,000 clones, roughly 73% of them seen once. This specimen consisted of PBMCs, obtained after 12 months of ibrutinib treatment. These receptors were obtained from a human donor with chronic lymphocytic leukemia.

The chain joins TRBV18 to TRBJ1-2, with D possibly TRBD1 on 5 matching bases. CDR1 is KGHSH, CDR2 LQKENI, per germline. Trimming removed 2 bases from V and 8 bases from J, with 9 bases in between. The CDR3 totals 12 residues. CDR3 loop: CASSPFQGGYTF. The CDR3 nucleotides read TGTGCCAGCTCACCATTTCAGGGAGGCTACACCTTC.

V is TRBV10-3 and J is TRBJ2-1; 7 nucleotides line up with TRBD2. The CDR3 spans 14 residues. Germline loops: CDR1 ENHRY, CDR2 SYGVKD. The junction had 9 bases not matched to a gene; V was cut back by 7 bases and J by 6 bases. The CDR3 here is CAINKREGFNEQFF. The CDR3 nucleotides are TGTGCCATCAATAAGCGGGAAGGTTTCAATGAGCAGTTCTTC.

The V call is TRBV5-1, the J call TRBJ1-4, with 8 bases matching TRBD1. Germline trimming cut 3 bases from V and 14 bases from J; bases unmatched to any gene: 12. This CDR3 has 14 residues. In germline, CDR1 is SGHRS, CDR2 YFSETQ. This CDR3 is CASSSGTGWNGLFF. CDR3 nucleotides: TGCGCCAGCAGCTCCGGGACAGGCTGGAACGGCCTGTTTTTT. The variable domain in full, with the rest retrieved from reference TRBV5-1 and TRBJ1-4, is KAGVTQTPRYLIKTRGQQVTLSCSPISGHRSVSWYQQTPGQGLQFLFEYFSETQRNKGNFPGRFSGRQFSNSRSEMNVSTLELGDSALYLCASSSGTGWNGLFFGSGTQLSVL.

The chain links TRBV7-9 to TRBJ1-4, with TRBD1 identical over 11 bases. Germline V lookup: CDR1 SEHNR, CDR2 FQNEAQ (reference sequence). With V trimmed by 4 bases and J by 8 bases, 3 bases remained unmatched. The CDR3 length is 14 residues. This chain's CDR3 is CASSSDRGREKLFF. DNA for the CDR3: TGTGCCAGCAGCTCGGACAGGGGGCGAGAAAAACTGTTTTTT.

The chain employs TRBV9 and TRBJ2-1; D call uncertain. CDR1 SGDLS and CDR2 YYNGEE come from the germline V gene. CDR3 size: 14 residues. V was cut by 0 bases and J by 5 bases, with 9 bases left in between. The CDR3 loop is CASSVVAGDNEQFF. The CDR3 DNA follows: TGTGCCAGCAGCGTAGTAGCTGGCGACAATGAGCAGTTCTTC.

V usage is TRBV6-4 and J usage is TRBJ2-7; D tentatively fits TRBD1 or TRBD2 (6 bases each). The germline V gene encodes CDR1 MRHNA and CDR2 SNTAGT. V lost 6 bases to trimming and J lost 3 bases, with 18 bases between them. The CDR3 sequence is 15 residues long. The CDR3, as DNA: TGTGCCAGCAGCCCAGGGGAGGAGGGGAACTACGAGCAGTACTTC. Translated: CASSPGEEGNYEQYF.

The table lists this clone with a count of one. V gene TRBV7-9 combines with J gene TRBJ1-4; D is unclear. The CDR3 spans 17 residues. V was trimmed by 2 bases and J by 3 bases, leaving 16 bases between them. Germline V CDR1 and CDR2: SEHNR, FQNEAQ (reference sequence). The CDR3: CASSLSAALGANEKLFF. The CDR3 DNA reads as TGTGCCAGCAGCTTAAGCGCGGCTCTCGGGGCTAATGAAAAACTGTTTTTT.

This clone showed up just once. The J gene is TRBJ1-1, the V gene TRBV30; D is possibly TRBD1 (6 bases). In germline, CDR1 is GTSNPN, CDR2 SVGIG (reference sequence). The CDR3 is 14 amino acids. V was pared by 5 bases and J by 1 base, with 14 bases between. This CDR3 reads CAWDPGDTNTEAFF. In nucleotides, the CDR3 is TGTGCCTGGGATCCAGGGGATACGAACACTGAAGCTTTCTTT.

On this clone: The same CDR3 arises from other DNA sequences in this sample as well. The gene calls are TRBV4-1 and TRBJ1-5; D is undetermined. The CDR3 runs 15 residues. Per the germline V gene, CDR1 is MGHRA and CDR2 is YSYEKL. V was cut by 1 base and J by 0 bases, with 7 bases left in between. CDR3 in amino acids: CASSQARISNQPQHF. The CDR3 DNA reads TGCGCCAGCAGCCAAGCCCGGATTAGCAATCAGCCCCAGCATTTT.

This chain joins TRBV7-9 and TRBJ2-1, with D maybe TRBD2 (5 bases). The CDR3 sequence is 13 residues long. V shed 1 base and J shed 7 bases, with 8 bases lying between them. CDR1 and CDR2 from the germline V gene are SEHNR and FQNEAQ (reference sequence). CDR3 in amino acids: CASSLVTRNEQFF. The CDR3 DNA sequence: TGTGCCAGCAGCTTAGTAACTAGAAATGAGCAGTTCTTC.

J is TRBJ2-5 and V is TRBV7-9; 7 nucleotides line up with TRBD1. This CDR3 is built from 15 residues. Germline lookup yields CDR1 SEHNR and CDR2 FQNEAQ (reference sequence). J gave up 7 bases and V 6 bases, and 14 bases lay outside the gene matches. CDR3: CASSPTEGAMGTQYF. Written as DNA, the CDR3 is TGTGCCAGCAGTCCTACTGAGGGGGCGATGGGGACCCAGTACTTC.

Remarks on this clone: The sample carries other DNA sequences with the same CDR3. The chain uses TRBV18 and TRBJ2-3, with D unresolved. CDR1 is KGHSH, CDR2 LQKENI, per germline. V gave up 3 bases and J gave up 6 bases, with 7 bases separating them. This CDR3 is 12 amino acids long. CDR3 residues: CASSPLPDTQYF. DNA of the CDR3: TGTGCCAGCTCACCCCTACCGGATACGCAGTATTTT.

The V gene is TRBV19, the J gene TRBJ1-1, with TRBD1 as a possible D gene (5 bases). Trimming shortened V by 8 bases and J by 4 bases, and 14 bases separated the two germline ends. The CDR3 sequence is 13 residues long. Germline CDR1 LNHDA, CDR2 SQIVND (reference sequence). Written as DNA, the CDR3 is TGTGCCAGTGGGGAGACAGTAACCACTGAAGCTTTCTTT. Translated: CASGETVTTEAFF.

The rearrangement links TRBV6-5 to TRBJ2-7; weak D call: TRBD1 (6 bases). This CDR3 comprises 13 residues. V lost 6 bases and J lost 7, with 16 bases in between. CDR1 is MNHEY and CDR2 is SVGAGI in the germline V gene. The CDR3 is CASRPGTYLEQYF. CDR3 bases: TGTGCCAGCAGACCCGGGACATACCTTGAGCAGTACTTC.

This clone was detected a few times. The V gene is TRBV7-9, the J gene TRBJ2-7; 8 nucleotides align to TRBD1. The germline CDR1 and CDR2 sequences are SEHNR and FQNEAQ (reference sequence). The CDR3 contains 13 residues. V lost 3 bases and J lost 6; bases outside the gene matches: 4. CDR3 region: CASSLGQVPEQYF. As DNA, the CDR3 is TGTGCCAGCAGCTTGGGACAGGTCCCCGAGCAGTACTTC.

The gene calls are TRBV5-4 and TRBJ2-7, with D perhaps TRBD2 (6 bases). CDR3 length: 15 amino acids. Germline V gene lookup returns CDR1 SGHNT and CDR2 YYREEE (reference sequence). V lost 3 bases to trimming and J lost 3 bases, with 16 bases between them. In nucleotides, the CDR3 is TGTGCCAGCAGCTATCAGGGATGGGGACTCTACGAGCAGTACTTC. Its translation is CASSYQGWGLYEQYF.

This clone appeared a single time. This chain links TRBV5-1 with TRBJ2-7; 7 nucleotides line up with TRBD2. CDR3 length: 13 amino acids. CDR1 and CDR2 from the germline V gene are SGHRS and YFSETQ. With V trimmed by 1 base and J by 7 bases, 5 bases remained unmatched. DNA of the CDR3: TGCGCCAGCAGCTTGACGGGAGCGGGGGAGCAGTACTTC. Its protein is CASSLTGAGEQYF. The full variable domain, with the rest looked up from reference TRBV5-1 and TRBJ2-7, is KAGVTQTPRYLIKTRGQQVTLSCSPISGHRSVSWYQQTPGQGLQFLFEYFSETQRNKGNFPGRFSGRQFSNSRSEMNVSTLELGDSALYLCASSLTGAGEQYFGPGTRLTVT.

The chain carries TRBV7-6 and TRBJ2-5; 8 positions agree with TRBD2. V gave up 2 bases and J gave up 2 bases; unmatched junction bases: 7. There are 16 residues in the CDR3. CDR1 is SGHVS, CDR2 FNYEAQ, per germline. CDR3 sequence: CASSLWLAGSQETQYF. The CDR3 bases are TGTGCCAGCAGCTTATGGCTAGCGGGTTCACAAGAGACCCAGTACTTC.

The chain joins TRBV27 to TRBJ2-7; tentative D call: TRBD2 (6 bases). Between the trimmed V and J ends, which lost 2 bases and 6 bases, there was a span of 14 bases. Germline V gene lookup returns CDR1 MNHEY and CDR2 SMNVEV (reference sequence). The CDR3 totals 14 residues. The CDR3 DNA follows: TGTGCCAGCAGTTTAGGCGGGGTCGTCGGCGAGCAGTACTTC. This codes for CASSLGGVVGEQYF.

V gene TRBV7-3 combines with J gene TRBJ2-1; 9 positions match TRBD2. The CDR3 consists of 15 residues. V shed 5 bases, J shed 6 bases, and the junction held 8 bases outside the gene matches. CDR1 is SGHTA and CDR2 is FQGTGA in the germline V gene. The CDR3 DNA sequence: TGTGCCAGCAGCCCAGAACTAGCGGGTGCCAATGAGCAGTTCTTC. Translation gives CASSPELAGANEQFF.

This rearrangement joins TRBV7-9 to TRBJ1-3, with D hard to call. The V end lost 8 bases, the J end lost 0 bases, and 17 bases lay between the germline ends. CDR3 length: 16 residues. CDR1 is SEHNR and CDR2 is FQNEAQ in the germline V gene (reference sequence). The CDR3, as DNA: TGTGCCAGCGAGAGCCTTGACAAATCCTCTGGAAACACCATATATTTT. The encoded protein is CASESLDKSSGNTIYF.

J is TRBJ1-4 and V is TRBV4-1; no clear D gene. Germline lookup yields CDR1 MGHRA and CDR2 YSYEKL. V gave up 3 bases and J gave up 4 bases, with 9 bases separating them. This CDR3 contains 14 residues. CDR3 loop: CASSQNSLNEKLFF. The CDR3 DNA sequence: TGCGCCAGCAGCCAGAACAGCCTTAATGAAAAACTGTTTTTT.

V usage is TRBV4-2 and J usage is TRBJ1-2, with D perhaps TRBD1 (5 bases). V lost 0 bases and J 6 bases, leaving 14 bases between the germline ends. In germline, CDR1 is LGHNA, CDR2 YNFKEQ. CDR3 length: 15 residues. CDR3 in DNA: TGTGCCAGCAGCCAAGATGGGCAGGGTTGGGATGGCTACACCTTC. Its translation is CASSQDGQGWDGYTF.

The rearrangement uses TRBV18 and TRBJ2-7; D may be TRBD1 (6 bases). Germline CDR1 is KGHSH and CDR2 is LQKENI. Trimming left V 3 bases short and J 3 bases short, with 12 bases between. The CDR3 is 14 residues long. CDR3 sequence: CASSPPGQFYEQYF. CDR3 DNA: TGTGCCAGCTCACCCCCAGGACAGTTCTACGAGCAGTACTTC.

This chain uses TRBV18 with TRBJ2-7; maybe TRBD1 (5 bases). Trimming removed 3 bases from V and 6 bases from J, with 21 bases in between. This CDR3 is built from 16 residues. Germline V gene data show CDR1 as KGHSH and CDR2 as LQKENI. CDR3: CASSPRTGPSMVEQYF. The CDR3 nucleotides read TGTGCCAGCTCACCGCGTACAGGCCCGTCTATGGTCGAGCAGTACTTC.

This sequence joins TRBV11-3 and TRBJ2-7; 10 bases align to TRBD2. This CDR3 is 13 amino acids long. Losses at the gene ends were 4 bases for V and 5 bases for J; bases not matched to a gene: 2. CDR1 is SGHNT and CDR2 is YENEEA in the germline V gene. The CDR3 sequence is CASSSTSGNEQYF. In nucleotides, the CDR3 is TGTGCCAGCAGCTCCACTAGCGGGAACGAGCAGTACTTC.

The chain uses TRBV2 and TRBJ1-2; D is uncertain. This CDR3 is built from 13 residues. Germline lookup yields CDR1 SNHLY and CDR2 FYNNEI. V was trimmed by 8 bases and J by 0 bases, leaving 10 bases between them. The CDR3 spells CASVGFTNYGYTF. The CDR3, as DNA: TGTGCCAGCGTGGGGTTTACTAACTATGGCTACACCTTC.

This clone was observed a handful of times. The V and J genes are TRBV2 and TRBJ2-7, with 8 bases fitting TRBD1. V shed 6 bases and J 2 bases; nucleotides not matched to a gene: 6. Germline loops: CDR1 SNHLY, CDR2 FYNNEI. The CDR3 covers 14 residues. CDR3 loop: CASRGQDIPYEQYF. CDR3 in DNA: TGTGCCAGCAGGGGACAGGATATTCCCTACGAGCAGTACTTC.

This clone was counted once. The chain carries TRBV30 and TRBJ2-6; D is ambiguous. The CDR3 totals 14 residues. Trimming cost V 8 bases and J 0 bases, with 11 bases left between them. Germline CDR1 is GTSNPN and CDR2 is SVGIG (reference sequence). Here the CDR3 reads CATTSASGANVLTF. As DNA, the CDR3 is TGTGCCACAACTTCCGCCTCTGGGGCCAACGTCCTGACTTTC.

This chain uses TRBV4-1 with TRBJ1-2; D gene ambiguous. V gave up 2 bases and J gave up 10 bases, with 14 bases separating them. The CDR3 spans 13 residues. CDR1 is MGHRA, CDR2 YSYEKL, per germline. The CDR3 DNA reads TGCGCCAGCAGCCAAATTAGGAAGGAACCCTACACCTTC. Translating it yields CASSQIRKEPYTF.

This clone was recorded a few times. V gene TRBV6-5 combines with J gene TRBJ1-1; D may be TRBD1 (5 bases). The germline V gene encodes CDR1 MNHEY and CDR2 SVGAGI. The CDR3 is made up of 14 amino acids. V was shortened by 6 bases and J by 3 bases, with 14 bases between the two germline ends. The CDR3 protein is CASRRAGGDTEAFF. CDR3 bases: TGTGCCAGCAGGAGGGCTGGGGGTGACACTGAAGCTTTCTTT.

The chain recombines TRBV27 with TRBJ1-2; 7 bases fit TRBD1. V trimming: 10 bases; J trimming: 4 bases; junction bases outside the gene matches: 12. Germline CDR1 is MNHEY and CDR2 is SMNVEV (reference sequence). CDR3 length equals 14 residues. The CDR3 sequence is CATSPTTGIYGYTF. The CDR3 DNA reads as TGTGCCACCTCTCCGACGACAGGGATCTATGGCTACACCTTC.